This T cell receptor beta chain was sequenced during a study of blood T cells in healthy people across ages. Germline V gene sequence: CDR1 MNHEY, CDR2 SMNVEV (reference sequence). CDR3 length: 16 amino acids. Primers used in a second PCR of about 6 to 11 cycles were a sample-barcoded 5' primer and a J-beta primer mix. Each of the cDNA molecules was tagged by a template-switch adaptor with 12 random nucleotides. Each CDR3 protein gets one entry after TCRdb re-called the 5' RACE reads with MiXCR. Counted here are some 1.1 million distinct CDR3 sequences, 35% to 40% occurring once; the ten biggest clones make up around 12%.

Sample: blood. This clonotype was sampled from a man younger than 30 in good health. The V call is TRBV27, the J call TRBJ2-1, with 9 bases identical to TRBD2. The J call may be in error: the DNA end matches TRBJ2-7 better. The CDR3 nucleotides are TGTGCCAGCAGTTTATCGAGCGGGGGGACCTACAATGAGCAGTACTTC. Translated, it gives CASSLSSGGTYNEQYF.